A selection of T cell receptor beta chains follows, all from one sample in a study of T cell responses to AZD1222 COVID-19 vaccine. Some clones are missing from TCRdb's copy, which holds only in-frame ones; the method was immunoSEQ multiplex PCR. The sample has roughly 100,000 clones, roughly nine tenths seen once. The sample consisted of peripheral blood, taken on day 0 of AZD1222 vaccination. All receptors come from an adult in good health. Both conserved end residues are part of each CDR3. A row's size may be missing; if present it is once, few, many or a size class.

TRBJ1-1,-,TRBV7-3,CASSSLPAGKNTEAFF
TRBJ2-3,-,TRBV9,CASSVASSGGADTQYF
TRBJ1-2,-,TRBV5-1,CASSLALAGGDYTF
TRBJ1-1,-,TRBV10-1,CASSRGAEAFF
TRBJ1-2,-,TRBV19,CASSISWRTRDGYTF
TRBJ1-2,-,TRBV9,CASSASGGYGYTF
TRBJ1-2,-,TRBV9,CASSPGQGARLVYGYTF
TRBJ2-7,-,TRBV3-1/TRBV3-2,CASSHQYGAVEQYF
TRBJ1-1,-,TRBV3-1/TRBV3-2,CASSRLVGEAFF
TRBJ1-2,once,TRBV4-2,CASSQDLGMGYTF
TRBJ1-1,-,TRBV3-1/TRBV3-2,CASSQADRVTEAFF
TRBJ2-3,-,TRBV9,CASSVGLAGGGYTQYF
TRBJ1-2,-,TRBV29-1,CSVEDAPLGGYTF
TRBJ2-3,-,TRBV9,CASSVGQGMTDTQYF
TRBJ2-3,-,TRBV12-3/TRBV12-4,CASSLRYTDTQYF
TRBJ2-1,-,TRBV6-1,CASSDQRGRGDEQFF
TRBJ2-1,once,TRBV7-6,CASSLFQGSYNEQFF
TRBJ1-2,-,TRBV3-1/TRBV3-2,CASSQNPDRVGYGYTF
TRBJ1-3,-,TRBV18,CASFYEPGNTIYF
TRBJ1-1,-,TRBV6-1,CASSEGLAATEAFF
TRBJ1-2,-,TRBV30,CAWSVQAAPYF
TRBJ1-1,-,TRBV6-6,CASSFGTGAEAFF
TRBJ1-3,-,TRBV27,CASSAGAGTGNTIYF
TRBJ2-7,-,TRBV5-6,CASSFGLAKISDEQYF
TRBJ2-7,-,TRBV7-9,CASSLFGASAYEQYF
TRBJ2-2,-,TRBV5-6,CASSSDPGQGLLFF
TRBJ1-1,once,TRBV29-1,CSAQTGGDTEAFF
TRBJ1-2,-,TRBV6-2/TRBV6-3,CASSYSDYGYTF
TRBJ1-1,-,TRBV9,CASSLGDLGEAFF
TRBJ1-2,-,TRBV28,CASSHETGALYGYTF
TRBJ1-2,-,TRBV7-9,CASSLVGGSSSGYYGYTF
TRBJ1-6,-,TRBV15,CATSRDLTGGGSPLHF
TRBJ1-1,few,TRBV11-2,CASSPPPYTEAFF
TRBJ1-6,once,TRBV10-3,CAISRDSNNSPLHF
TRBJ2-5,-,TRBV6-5,CASSYSGTTAETQYF
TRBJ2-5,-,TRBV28,CASRAKATQYF
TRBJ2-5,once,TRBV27,CASITARRGNWKTQYF
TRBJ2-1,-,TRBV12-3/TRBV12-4,CASGAYNEQFF
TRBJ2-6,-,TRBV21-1,CASSKAGLPGVSGANVLTF
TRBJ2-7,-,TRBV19,CASSSGGGIGTPYEQYF
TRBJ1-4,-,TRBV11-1,CASSDYRDRERFF
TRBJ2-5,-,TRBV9,CASSEGLAQETQYF